This TCR beta chain was found in a study of radiotherapy plus CTLA-4 blockade in lung cancer. Produced via immunoSEQ multiplex PCR; TCRdb's table is partial and in-frame only. The table includes more than 100,000 clones, over 80% detected once. Study-level points and caveats: There was expansion of tumor-derived TCR clones in blood after radiotherapy plus ipilimumab.

The CDR3 has 15 residues. With V trimmed by 2 bases and J by 1 base, 4 bases remained unmatched. CDR1 SGHAT and CDR2 FQNNGV come from the germline V gene. For this clone: Its matching antigen is unknown.

Focal radiation was given together with CTLA-4 blockade (ipilimumab) to patients with chemo-refractory metastatic non-small-cell lung cancer. This receptor was taken from a human donor with non-small cell lung cancer that progressed on radiotherapy plus ipilimumab. V is TRBV11-2 and J is TRBJ1-2, with 7 bases identical to TRBD1. The sample was peripheral blood, taken from a patient treated with radiotherapy plus ipilimumab. In nucleotides, the CDR3 is TGTGCCAGCAGCTTAAGTAGGGGGCTTAACTATGGCTACACCTTC. Its translation is CASSLSRGLNYGYTF.